The 6 T cell receptor beta chains listed next were all sequenced from one sample in a study of tumor-infiltrating lymphocytes in primary liver carcinoma (TCRdb year 2017). Blood RNA was extracted from unsorted whole blood with TRIzol reagent; germline DNA came from the DNeasy Blood & Tissue kit. Sequencer: Illumina HiSeq 2500. Starting from around 500 ng total RNA, TCRbeta-specific cDNA was produced by reverse transcription with a constant-region primer and ProtoScript II reverse transcriptase. Construction of the TCRbeta libraries relied on three nested rounds of multiplex PCR, following a slightly modified ARM-PCR procedure. Each of the first two PCR rounds ran for about 10 cycles using multiplex TRBV1-TRBV30 forward primers together with a Cbeta reverse primer. TCRdb reprocessed the public reads (quality trimming at Q25 with fastp, clone calling with MiXCR) and kept in-frame beta chains. Rows with a matching CDR3 protein are joined into one entry that keeps the most common DNA and genes. Counted in this sample were about 350,000 distinct CDR3 sequences; around three fifths of them appeared once. Roughly 6% of the sample lies in the top ten.

The sample taken for sequencing was peripheral blood. Receptors originate from a man aged 35-49 years with primary liver carcinoma and hepatitis B virus infection.

Regarding this clonotype: A much larger clone lies one base from this, so it may be a read error. V usage is TRBV6-6 and J usage is TRBJ1-2; TRBD1 matches at 8 bases. The CDR3 has 14 amino acids. Germline CDR1 and CDR2: MNHNY and SVGAGI (reference sequence). V lost 6 bases and J lost 10; bases outside the gene matches: 13. The CDR3 reads CASSPITGGDVYTF. In nucleotides, the CDR3 is TGTGCCAGCAGCCCAATCACAGGGGGGGATGTCTACACCTTC.

Turning to this clonotype: The germline gene is not matched at one end of the junction; a read error may be the cause. V is TRBV11-2 and J is TRBJ1-1; the D is unclear. The CDR3 is 14 residues long. CDR1 and CDR2 (germline): SGHAT, FQNNGV. CDR3 nucleotide sequence: TGTGCCGGCAGCGCGACAAGGACTTCCACTGAAGTTTTCTTT. Translated, it gives CAGSATRTSTEVFF.

Note on this clonotype: One end of the junction does not line up with germline, which may come from a read error. V usage is TRBV5-1 and J usage is TRBJ2-7; D gene unclear. The CDR3 runs 13 residues. Germline CDR1 reads SGHRS; CDR2 reads YFSETQ. Here the CDR3 reads CASSLDGSYEQYF. CDR3 in DNA: TGTGCCAGCAGCTTAGACGGGTCCTACGAGCAGTACTTC.

This clonotype was counted only a few times. This chain connects TRBV10-2 to TRBJ2-7, with D possibly TRBD1 on 6 matching bases. Germline CDR1 WSHSY, CDR2 SAAADI. V shed 5 bases and J shed 2 bases, with 13 bases lying between them. The CDR3 spans 14 residues. CDR3 loop: CASSNTGQTYEQYF. CDR3 DNA sequence: TGCGCCAGCAGTAACACTGGACAGACCTACGAGCAGTACTTC.

The rearrangement links TRBV28 to TRBJ1-2, with D perhaps matching TRBD1 (6 bases). CDR1 and CDR2 from the germline V gene are MDHEN and SYDVKM. Trimming stripped 5 bases from V and 0 bases from J, with 10 bases between. The CDR3 contains 14 residues. CDR3 region: CASSGGGANYGYTF. The CDR3 nucleotides are TGTGCCAGCAGTGGGGGGGGCGCTAACTATGGCTACACCTTC.

A few counts support this clonotype. The rearrangement links TRBV6-2 or TRBV6-3 to TRBJ1-6; D unclear. CDR3 length: 15 residues. Trimming shortened V by 4 bases and J by 0 bases, and 7 bases separated the two germline ends. The V gene's germline CDR1 is MNHEY and CDR2 SVGEGT. The DNA for the CDR3 is TGTGCCAGCAGTTGGGAGAGCTCCTATAATTCACCCCTCCACTTT. Its translation: CASSWESSYNSPLHF.